This TCR beta chain was obtained from a study of identical twins. Study-level results: Invariant populations such as MAIT and iNKT cells could partly muddle zero-insertion analyses. Alpha sequences that were out-of-frame and twin-shared showed an excess of low generation probability.

CDR1 and CDR2 from the germline V gene are LGHDT and YNNKEL (reference sequence). This CDR3 contains 16 residues. Trimming pared 7 bases from V and 4 bases from J, leaving 19 bases between. Using its own MiXCR run on the 5' RACE reads, TCRdb lists one record per CDR3 protein. The repertoire holds 550,000 to 700,000 distinct CDR3 sequences, around a tenth seen once, with roughly 3.2% in the top ten. This clonotype was found many times. Antigen: not known. The same sample was also studied in work on yellow fever vaccine responses in identical twins.

This chain links TRBV3-1 with TRBJ2-2; D possibly corresponds to TRBD1 (6 bases). What was sequenced was PBMCs. The origin of this receptor is a woman aged 18-35 years in good health. CDR3 nucleotides: TGTGCCAGCACCCGAACACAGGGTCGAAGCACCGGGGAGCTGTTTTTT. Translated, it gives CASTRTQGRSTGELFF.